This TCR beta chain derives from a study of T-cell reconstitution after alpha-beta-depleted transplantation in children. The CDR3 runs to 14 residues. V dropped 7 bases and J dropped 1 base, with 14 bases sitting between them. From germline, CDR1 is MDHEN and CDR2 SYDVKM. Study conclusions and caveats: T-cell numbers and diversity, one year after transplant, stemmed largely from T cells that were newly produced.

This clonotype was observed a handful of times. Its specificity is unknown. Preparation of the TCRbeta library was carried out with unique molecular identifiers. TCRdb reprocessed the PCR reads via MiXCR and lists one record per CDR3 protein. The sample comprises 440,000 or so distinct CDR3 sequences, approximately 42% of which are singletons, and 27% rests with the top ten. The source is a girl aged 2-10 years with aplastic anemia, due to receive a stem cell transplant. Sequencing was performed on PBMCs, taken before TCRalphabeta/CD19-depleted stem cell transplant. This chain links TRBV28 with TRBJ2-7; D call uncertain. The chain's CDR3 is CASILVVRSYEQYF. The CDR3 bases are TGTGCCAGCATCCTCGTCGTACGATCCTACGAGCAGTACTTC.